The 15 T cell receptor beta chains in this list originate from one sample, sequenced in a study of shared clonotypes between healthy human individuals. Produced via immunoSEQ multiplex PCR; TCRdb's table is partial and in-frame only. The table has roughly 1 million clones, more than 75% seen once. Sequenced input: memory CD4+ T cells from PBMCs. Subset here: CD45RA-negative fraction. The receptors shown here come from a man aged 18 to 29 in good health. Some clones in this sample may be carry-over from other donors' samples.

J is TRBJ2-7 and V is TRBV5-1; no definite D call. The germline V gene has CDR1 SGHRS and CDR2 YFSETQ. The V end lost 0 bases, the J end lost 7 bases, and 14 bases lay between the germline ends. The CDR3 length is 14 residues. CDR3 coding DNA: TGCGCCAGCAGCTTGGAGGCCCCAGCCGGGGAGCAGTACTTC. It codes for CASSLEAPAGEQYF.

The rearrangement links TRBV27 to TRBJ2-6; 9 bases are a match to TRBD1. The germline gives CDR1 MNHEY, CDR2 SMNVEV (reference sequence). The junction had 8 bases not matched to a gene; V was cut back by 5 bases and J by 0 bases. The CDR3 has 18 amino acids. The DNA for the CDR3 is TGTGCCAGCAGTAGCCGGGACAGGGTACACTCTGGGGCCAACGTCCTGACTTTC. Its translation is CASSSRDRVHSGANVLTF.

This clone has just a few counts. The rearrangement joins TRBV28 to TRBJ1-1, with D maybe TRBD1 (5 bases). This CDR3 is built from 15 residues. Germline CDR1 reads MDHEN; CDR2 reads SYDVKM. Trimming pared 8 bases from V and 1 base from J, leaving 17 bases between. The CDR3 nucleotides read TGTGCCAGCGGATCCCCGGGACTGACGAACACTGAAGCTTTCTTT. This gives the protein CASGSPGLTNTEAFF.

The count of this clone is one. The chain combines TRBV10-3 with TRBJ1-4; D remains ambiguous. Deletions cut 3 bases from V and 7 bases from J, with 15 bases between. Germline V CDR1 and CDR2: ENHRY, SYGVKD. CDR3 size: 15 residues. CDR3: CAISDPKLMGEKLFF. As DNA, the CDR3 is TGTGCCATCAGTGACCCGAAACTAATGGGTGAAAAACTGTTTTTT.

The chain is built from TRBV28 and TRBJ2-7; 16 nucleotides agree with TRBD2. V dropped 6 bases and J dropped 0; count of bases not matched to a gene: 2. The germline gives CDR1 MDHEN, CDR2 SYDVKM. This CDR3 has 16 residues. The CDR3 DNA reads TGTGCCAGCAGCGGGACTAGCGGGAGGGCCTCCTACGAGCAGTACTTC. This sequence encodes CASSGTSGRASYEQYF.

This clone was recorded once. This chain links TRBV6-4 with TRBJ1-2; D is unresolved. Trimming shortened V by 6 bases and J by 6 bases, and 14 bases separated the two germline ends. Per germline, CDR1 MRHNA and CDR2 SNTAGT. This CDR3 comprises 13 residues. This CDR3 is CASSSGPRNGYTF. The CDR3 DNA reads TGTGCCAGCAGCTCCGGGCCTAGGAATGGCTACACCTTC.

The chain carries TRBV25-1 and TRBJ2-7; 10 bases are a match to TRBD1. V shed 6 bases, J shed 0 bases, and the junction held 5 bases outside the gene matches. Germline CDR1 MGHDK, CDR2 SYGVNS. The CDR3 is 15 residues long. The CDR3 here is CASRMDRGSSYEQYF. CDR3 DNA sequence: TGTGCCAGCAGAATGGACAGGGGGAGCTCCTACGAGCAGTACTTC.

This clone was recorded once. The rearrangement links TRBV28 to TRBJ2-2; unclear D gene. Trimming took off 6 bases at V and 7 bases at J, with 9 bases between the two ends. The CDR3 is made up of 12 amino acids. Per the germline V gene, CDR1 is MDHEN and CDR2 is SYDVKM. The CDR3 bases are TGTGCCAGCAGGGCCGCGTACGGGGAGCTGTTTTTT. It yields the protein CASRAAYGELFF.

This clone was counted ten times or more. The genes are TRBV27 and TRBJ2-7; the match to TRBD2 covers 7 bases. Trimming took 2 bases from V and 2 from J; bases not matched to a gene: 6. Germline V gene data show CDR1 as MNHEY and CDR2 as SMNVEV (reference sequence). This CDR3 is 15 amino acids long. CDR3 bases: TGTGCCAGCAGTTTAACACTAGCGTTTCCCTACGAGCAGTACTTC. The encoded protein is CASSLTLAFPYEQYF.

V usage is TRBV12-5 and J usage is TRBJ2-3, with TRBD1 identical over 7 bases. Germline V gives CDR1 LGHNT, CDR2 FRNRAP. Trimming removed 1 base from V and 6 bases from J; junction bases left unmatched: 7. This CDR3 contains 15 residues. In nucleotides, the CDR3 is TGTGCTAGTGGTTTGGGGCAGGGGGACGCTGATACGCAGTATTTT. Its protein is CASGLGQGDADTQYF. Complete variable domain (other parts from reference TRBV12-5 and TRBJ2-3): DARVTQTPRHKVTEMGQEVTMRCQPILGHNTVFWYRQTMMQGLELLAYFRNRAPLDDSGMPKDRFSAEMPDATLATLKIQPSEPRDSAVYFCASGLGQGDADTQYFGPGTRLTVL.

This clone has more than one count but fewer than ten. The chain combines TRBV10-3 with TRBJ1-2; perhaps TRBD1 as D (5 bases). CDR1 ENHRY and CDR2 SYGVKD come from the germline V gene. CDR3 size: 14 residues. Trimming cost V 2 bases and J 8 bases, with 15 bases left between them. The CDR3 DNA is TGTGCCATCAGTGAGACAGGCGCCTCGGTCGGCTACACCTTC. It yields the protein CAISETGASVGYTF.

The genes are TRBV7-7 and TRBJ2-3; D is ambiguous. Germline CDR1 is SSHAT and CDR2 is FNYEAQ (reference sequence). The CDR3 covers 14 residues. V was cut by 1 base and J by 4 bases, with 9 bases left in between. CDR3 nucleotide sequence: TGTGCCAGCAGCTTAGGAACGGGCGCAGATACGCAGTATTTT. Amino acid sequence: CASSLGTGADTQYF.

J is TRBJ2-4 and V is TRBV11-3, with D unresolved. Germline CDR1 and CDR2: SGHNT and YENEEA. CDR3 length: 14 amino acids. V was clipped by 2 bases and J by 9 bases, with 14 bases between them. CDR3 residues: CASSLTAYRGIQYF. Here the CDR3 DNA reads TGTGCCAGCAGCTTAACCGCCTATCGAGGCATTCAGTACTTC.

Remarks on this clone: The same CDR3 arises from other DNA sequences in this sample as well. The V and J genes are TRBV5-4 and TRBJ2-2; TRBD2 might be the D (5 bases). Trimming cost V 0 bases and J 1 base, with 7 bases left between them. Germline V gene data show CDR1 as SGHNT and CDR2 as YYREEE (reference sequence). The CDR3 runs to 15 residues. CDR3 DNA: TGTGCCAGCAGCTTGGATCGGGGGAACACCGGGGAGCTGTTTTTT. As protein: CASSLDRGNTGELFF.

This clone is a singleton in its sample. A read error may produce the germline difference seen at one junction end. The CDR3 loop is CASSFSIGVWNERFF. The CDR3 region has the DNA TGTGCCAGCAGCTTTAGCATCGGGGTGTGGAATGAGCGGTTCTTC. This sequence joins TRBV5-4 and TRBJ2-1, with D possibly being TRBD2 (5 bases). The CDR3 has 15 amino acids. Germline CDR1 SGHNT, CDR2 YYREEE (reference sequence).